This T cell receptor (beta chain) was recovered during a study of blood T cell repertoires in COVID-19. Study information: Sources were T cells, B-cell-depleted T cells, or PBMCs; the material itself was cDNA or gDNA.

Assay used: immunoSEQ multiplex PCR; TCRdb lists only in-frame clones, some missing. The sample lists 63,000 or so clones; around 90% were seen once. This CDR3 is 12 amino acids long. Trimming removed 2 bases at V and 7 bases at J, with 5 bases between. Germline lookup yields CDR1 MDHEN and CDR2 SYDVKM. Sequencing was done on a sample of peripheral blood. V gene TRBV28 combines with J gene TRBJ2-2; D is unclear. The origin of this receptor is a human donor in a cohort sampled during active COVID-19. The CDR3 nucleotides read TGTGCCAGCAGTTTAGCGGTCGGGGAGCTGTTTTTT. Protein: CASSLAVGELFF.